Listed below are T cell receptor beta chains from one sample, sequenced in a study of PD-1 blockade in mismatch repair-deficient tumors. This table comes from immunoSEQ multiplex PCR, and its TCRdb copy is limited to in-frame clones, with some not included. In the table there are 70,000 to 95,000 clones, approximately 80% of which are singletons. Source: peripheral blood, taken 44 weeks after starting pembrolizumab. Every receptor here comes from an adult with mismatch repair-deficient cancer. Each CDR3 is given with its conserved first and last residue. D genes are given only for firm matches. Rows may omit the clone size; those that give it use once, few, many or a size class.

CDR3: CASSSGHYNEQFF
DNA: TGTGCCAGCAGCTCAGGGCACTACAATGAGCAGTTCTTC
V: TRBV11-2
D: .
size: once
J: TRBJ2-1

CDR3: CASTPGQRETEAFF
DNA: TGTGCCAGTACCCCGGGGCAGAGAGAAACTGAAGCTTTCTTT
V: TRBV19
D: .
size: .
J: TRBJ1-1

CDR3: CASSNTSGRASEQYF
DNA: TGTGCCAGCAGCAACACTAGCGGGAGGGCCAGCGAGCAGTACTTC
V: TRBV7-3
D: TRBD2
size: .
J: TRBJ2-7

CDR3: CATTGEGPYEQYF
DNA: TGTGCCACGACCGGGGAAGGGCCCTACGAGCAGTACTTC
V: TRBV15
D: .
size: .
J: TRBJ2-7

CDR3: CASIRTATSGNTIYF
DNA: TGTGCCAGTATCCGTACAGCCACCTCTGGAAACACCATATATTTT
V: TRBV19
D: .
size: .
J: TRBJ1-3

CDR3: CASSTIGRENYGYTF
DNA: TGTGCCAGTAGTACGATTGGACGGGAAAACTATGGCTACACCTTC
V: TRBV19
D: .
size: few
J: TRBJ1-2

CDR3: CASSSGQGVIMNTEAFF
DNA: TGTGCCAGCAGCTCAGGACAGGGGGTGATAATGAACACTGAAGCTTTCTTT
V: TRBV7-9
D: TRBD1
size: .
J: TRBJ1-1

CDR3: CATSFPSGREFNEQFF
DNA: TGTGCCACCAGCTTTCCTAGCGGGAGGGAGTTCAATGAGCAGTTCTTC
V: TRBV15
D: TRBD2
size: .
J: TRBJ2-1

CDR3: CASSLVFGAGELFF
DNA: TGCGCCAGCAGCTTGGTCTTTGGGGCCGGGGAGCTGTTTTTT
V: TRBV5-1
D: .
size: .
J: TRBJ2-2

CDR3: CANTGGQGKGTEAFF
DNA: TGTGCCAACACCGGGGGACAGGGGAAGGGAACTGAAGCTTTCTTT
V: TRBV6-1
D: TRBD1
size: .
J: TRBJ1-1

CDR3: CASSLGADSYNEQFF
DNA: TGCGCCAGCAGCTTGGGGGCGGACTCCTACAATGAGCAGTTCTTC
V: TRBV5-1
D: .
size: .
J: TRBJ2-1

CDR3: CASKGLAYNEQFF
DNA: TGTGCCAGCAAAGGACTAGCGTACAATGAGCAGTTCTTC
V: TRBV14
D: TRBD2
size: .
J: TRBJ2-1

CDR3: CASSVASGGSGNTIYF
DNA: TGTGCCAGCAGCGTAGCCTCAGGGGGGTCTGGAAACACCATATATTTT
V: TRBV9
D: TRBD1
size: .
J: TRBJ1-3

CDR3: CASSRDFAGIYGYTF
DNA: TGTGCCAGCAGCCGGGACTTCGCAGGGATCTATGGCTACACCTTC
V: TRBV5-6
D: .
size: .
J: TRBJ1-2

CDR3: CASSLGTGLIYGYTF
DNA: TGTGCCAGCAGTCTCGGGACAGGGCTAATCTATGGCTACACCTTC
V: TRBV6-6
D: TRBD1
size: .
J: TRBJ1-2

CDR3: CASRPGQGVEKLFF
DNA: TGTGCCAGTAGACCGGGACAGGGTGTGGAAAAACTGTTTTTT
V: TRBV2
D: TRBD1
size: .
J: TRBJ1-4

CDR3: CASSGGVNYGYTF
DNA: TGTGCCAGCAGTGGTGGGGTTAACTATGGCTACACCTTC
V: TRBV6-4
D: .
size: few
J: TRBJ1-2

CDR3: CASREALIEAFF
DNA: TGTGCCAGCCGGGAGGCCCTTATTGAAGCTTTCTTT
V: TRBV6-1
D: .
size: .
J: TRBJ1-1